Listed below are T cell receptor beta chains from one sample, sequenced in a study of cytomegalovirus exposure and HLA in healthy donors. Generated by immunoSEQ multiplex PCR, the TCRdb table keeps only in-frame clones and is missing some. The sample carries around 84,000 clones, around 77% recorded once. Sequencing was performed on PBMCs. These receptors all come from a man aged 45-65 years in good health and CMV-seronegative. Each CDR3 is given with its conserved first and last residue. A D gene is named only where the DNA matches it firmly. Clone sizes are given selectively: once, few, many, or a class where the clone is expanded.

len	abundance	d_gene	v_gene	j_gene	CDR3nt	CDR3aa
12	.	.	TRBV9	TRBJ2-1	TGTGCCAGCAGCCCCACCTGGGGAGGACAGTTCTTC	CASSPTWGGQFF
16	.	.	TRBV5-1	TRBJ2-7	TGCGCCAGCAGCTTGGATGCGTCTACCGCAGCGTGGGAGCAGTACTTC	CASSLDASTAAWEQYF
14	few	TRBD1	TRBV7-9	TRBJ1-5	TGTGCCAGCGTAGGGGGCCGGAGCAATCAGCCCCAGCATTTT	CASVGGRSNQPQHF
14	.	.	TRBV19	TRBJ1-4	TGTGCCAGTAGTATAGTACTATCAGGGGAAAAACTGTTTTTT	CASSIVLSGEKLFF